One sample yielded the 20 T cell receptor beta chains listed below, sequenced in a study of shared clonotypes between healthy human individuals. This table comes from immunoSEQ multiplex PCR, and its TCRdb copy is limited to in-frame clones, with some not included. This sample carries about a million clones, under 80% of them seen once, and the ten largest clones take over 1.3%. The sequenced sample consisted of memory CD4+ T cells sorted from blood. Subset denoted: CD45RA-negative fraction. The origin of the receptors is a man in his late teens or twenties in good health.

In its sample, this clone was seen a few times. J is TRBJ1-1 and V is TRBV18; 9 bases are a match to TRBD1. From germline, CDR1 is KGHSH and CDR2 LQKENI. J was trimmed by 5 bases and V by 2 bases; bases with no gene match: 3. This CDR3 contains 14 residues. The CDR3 region has the DNA TGTGCCAGCTCACCAGGGACAGGGCAGACTGAAGCTTTCTTT. Protein: CASSPGTGQTEAFF.

As to this clone: Since a much larger clone is just one base distant, this may be a read error. Other DNA variants within this sample encode the same CDR3. The CDR3 loop is CASSLDSNQPQHF. In nucleotides, the CDR3 is TGCGCCAGCAGCTTGGACAGTAATCAGCCCCAGCATTTT. The chain is built from TRBV5-1 and TRBJ1-5; no clear D. The CDR3 is 13 amino acids. V gave up 0 bases and J gave up 4 bases, with 5 bases separating them. Germline V gene sequence: CDR1 SGHRS, CDR2 YFSETQ.

The chain recombines TRBV5-1 with TRBJ2-7; D assignment may be TRBD1 or TRBD2 (6 bases each). The CDR3 sequence is 15 residues long. In germline, CDR1 is SGHRS, CDR2 YFSETQ. V gave up 4 bases and J gave up 3 bases, with 17 bases separating them. This CDR3 reads CASSPLGGSGYEQYF. The CDR3 DNA reads as TGCGCCAGCAGCCCTCTAGGGGGGAGCGGCTACGAGCAGTACTTC. Combining the CDR3 with reference TRBV5-1 and TRBJ2-7 gives the whole variable domain KAGVTQTPRYLIKTRGQQVTLSCSPISGHRSVSWYQQTPGQGLQFLFEYFSETQRNKGNFPGRFSGRQFSNSRSEMNVSTLELGDSALYLCASSPLGGSGYEQYFGPGTRLTVT.

In DNA, the CDR3 is TGCGCCAGCAGTCCTCCCCCGAATGTTAACTATGGCTACACCTTC. It encodes CASSPPPNVNYGYTF. V and J are TRBV10-1 and TRBJ1-2; D remains ambiguous. V dropped 5 bases and J dropped 1 base, with 14 bases sitting between them. Germline V gene lookup returns CDR1 WNHNN and CDR2 SYGVQD (reference sequence). The CDR3 runs to 15 residues.

CDR3 protein: CASSLGSQGANTEAFF. The DNA of the CDR3 is TGTGCCAGCAGCTTGGGATCCCAGGGCGCGAACACTGAAGCTTTCTTT. The rearrangement links TRBV5-4 to TRBJ1-1; tentatively, D is TRBD1 (5 bases). The length of the CDR3 is 16 residues. The ends were cut back, 0 bases at V and 1 base at J, with 13 bases in the middle. Germline CDR1 reads SGHNT; CDR2 reads YYREEE (reference sequence). The variable domain in full, with the rest retrieved from reference TRBV5-4 and TRBJ1-1, is ETGVTQSPTHLIKTRGQQVTLRCSSQSGHNTVSWYQQALGQGPQFIFQYYREEENGRGNFPPRFSGLQFPNYSSELNVNALELDDSALYLCASSLGSQGANTEAFFGQGTRLTVV.

This rearrangement joins TRBV9 to TRBJ2-1, with D possibly being TRBD2 (6 bases). V was trimmed by 3 bases and J by 4 bases, leaving 14 bases between them. Germline V gives CDR1 SGDLS, CDR2 YYNGEE. The CDR3 covers 15 residues. The CDR3 region is CASSAGDSVYNEQFF. Here the CDR3 DNA reads TGTGCCAGCAGCGCCGGGGACTCGGTGTACAATGAGCAGTTCTTC.

This chain connects TRBV28 to TRBJ2-5; D is unresolved. The J call may be incorrect, as the DNA end agrees better with TRBJ2-7. Germline assignment: CDR1 MDHEN and CDR2 SYDVKM. The CDR3 covers 14 residues. The CDR3 is CASSLGVIHYEQYF. The CDR3 DNA sequence: TGTGCCAGCAGTTTAGGGGTAATCCATTACGAGCAGTACTTC.

The chain joins TRBV5-1 to TRBJ2-2; D assignment may be TRBD1 or TRBD2 (5 bases each). V was trimmed by 4 bases and J by 7 bases, leaving 17 bases between them. Germline CDR1 is SGHRS and CDR2 is YFSETQ. The CDR3 length is 15 residues. The CDR3 loop is CASSHWVMGDGELFF. The CDR3 coding sequence is TGCGCCAGCAGCCATTGGGTTATGGGGGACGGGGAGCTGTTTTTT.

A few counts support this clone. This rearrangement joins TRBV10-2 to TRBJ2-1; perhaps TRBD2 as D (6 bases). Looked up from germline, CDR1 is WSHSY and CDR2 is SAAADI. Trimming shortened V by 9 bases and J by 9 bases, and 18 bases separated the two germline ends. CDR3 length: 13 amino acids. CDR3 loop: CASTATRSTEQFF. The CDR3 bases are TGCGCCAGTACGGCGACTAGATCCACTGAGCAGTTCTTC.

This clone was recorded once. The V call is TRBV27, the J call TRBJ1-5; 11 nucleotides align to TRBD1. Germline values: CDR1 MNHEY, CDR2 SMNVEV (reference sequence). J was trimmed by 4 bases and V by 5 bases; bases with no gene match: 4. The CDR3 loop spans 15 amino acids. In nucleotides, the CDR3 is TGTGCCAGCAGTCCGGGGACAGGGGGGAATCAGCCCCAGCATTTT. Translated, it gives CASSPGTGGNQPQHF.

This clone appeared once. The chain combines TRBV30 with TRBJ2-1; D is undetermined. This CDR3 spans 14 amino acids. CDR1 is GTSNPN and CDR2 is SVGIG in the germline V gene (reference sequence). The germline V and J ends were trimmed by 2 bases and 1 base, with 9 bases remaining between them. The CDR3 nucleotides read TGTGCCTGGAGTAAGACAAGTTCCTACAATGAGCAGTTCTTC. As protein: CAWSKTSSYNEQFF.

This clone has a handful of counts. The sample carries other DNA sequences with the same CDR3. This chain connects TRBV5-6 to TRBJ2-6; TRBD1 is a possible D gene (5 bases). V shed 2 bases and J shed 2 bases, with 8 bases lying between them. Germline CDR1 SGHDT, CDR2 YYEEEE. The CDR3 consists of 15 residues. CDR3 sequence: CASSFQGTGANVLTF. CDR3 nucleotide sequence: TGTGCCAGCAGCTTTCAGGGAACTGGGGCCAACGTCCTGACTTTC.

This sequence joins TRBV7-2 and TRBJ2-2; the match to TRBD2 covers 11 bases. V lost 2 bases, J lost 2 bases, and 7 bases stayed unmatched. Looked up from germline, CDR1 is SGHTA and CDR2 is FQGNSA. The CDR3 length is 18 residues. The CDR3 protein is CASSLKSSGRANTGELFF. CDR3 sequence (DNA): TGTGCCAGCAGCTTAAAGAGTAGCGGGAGGGCCAACACCGGGGAGCTGTTTTTT.

The rearrangement links TRBV13 to TRBJ1-3, with a possible D match to TRBD1 (5 bases). The ends were cut back, 8 bases at V and 0 bases at J, with 8 bases in the middle. The V gene's germline CDR1 is PRHDT and CDR2 FYEKMQ (reference sequence). CDR3 size: 13 residues. CDR3 sequence reads: CASRQFSGNTIYF. The CDR3 region has the DNA TGTGCCAGCCGACAGTTCTCTGGAAACACCATATATTTT.

This clone appeared a few times. Different DNA sequences within this sample yield the same CDR3. The chain uses TRBV28 and TRBJ1-6, with a possible D match to TRBD1 (6 bases). The CDR3 length is 15 residues. CDR1 MDHEN and CDR2 SYDVKM come from the germline V gene. V dropped 6 bases and J dropped 4 bases, with 13 bases sitting between them. This CDR3 reads CASRKDRQYNSPLHF. The CDR3 nucleotides read TGTGCCAGCAGAAAGGACAGACAGTATAATTCACCCCTCCACTTT.

The chain combines TRBV6-5 with TRBJ1-2; no clear D. The germline V gene encodes CDR1 MNHEY and CDR2 SVGAGI. This CDR3 has 16 amino acids. V lost 0 bases and J lost 4, with 15 bases in between. This CDR3 is CASSYSTGGGIYGYTF. The CDR3 nucleotides are TGTGCCAGCAGTTACTCGACGGGAGGCGGTATCTATGGCTACACCTTC.

This chain links TRBV14 with TRBJ2-5; D unresolved. The germline V gene encodes CDR1 SGHDN and CDR2 FVKESK. The germline V and J ends were trimmed by 2 bases and 5 bases, with 6 bases remaining between them. CDR3 length: 12 amino acids. The CDR3: CASSQLPETQYF. CDR3 nucleotides: TGTGCCAGCAGCCAACTACCGGAGACCCAGTACTTC.

The chain links TRBV9 to TRBJ2-3; D is unresolved. Trimming removed 0 bases from V and 9 bases from J, with 8 bases in between. In germline, CDR1 is SGDLS, CDR2 YYNGEE. CDR3 size: 12 residues. CDR3 region: CASSVDQRTQYF. The CDR3 bases are TGTGCCAGCAGCGTAGACCAGCGCACGCAGTATTTT.

The rearrangement joins TRBV6-6 to TRBJ1-4; no definite D call. Germline lookup yields CDR1 MNHNY and CDR2 SVGAGI (reference sequence). This CDR3 comprises 14 residues. The V and J ends lost 6 bases and 6 bases respectively, with 14 bases between them. In nucleotides, the CDR3 is TGTGCCAGCAGCGACCCTCGGAAGCATGAAAAACTGTTTTTT. It codes for CASSDPRKHEKLFF.

The chain has TRBV6-5 and TRBJ1-5; D is undetermined. Germline V lookup: CDR1 MNHEY, CDR2 SVGAGI. The CDR3 consists of 16 residues. Trimming pared 4 bases from V and 5 bases from J, leaving 18 bases between. The CDR3 spells CASSFLPGIRDQPQHF. In nucleotides, the CDR3 is TGTGCCAGCAGTTTTCTACCCGGGATACGGGATCAGCCCCAGCATTTT.